This T cell receptor (beta chain) originates from a study of cytomegalovirus exposure and HLA in healthy donors. On the study more broadly: It was reported in a later analysis that the approximately 110 validation repertoires used the same platform as the roughly 700 first-cohort repertoires. General observations from the study: There were 160 or so TCR beta chains listed as cytomegalovirus-associated. Three chains tied to CMV proved CMV antigen-specific in vitro.

This CDR3 spans 17 amino acids. Looked up from germline, CDR1 is SGHAT and CDR2 is FQNNGV. V lost 4 bases, J lost 3 bases, and 12 bases stayed unmatched. As to this clone: No antigen is known for it.

Assay used: immunoSEQ multiplex PCR; TCRdb lists only in-frame clones, some missing. The sample records more than 60,000 clones, about 89% being singletons. The V gene is TRBV11-2, the J gene TRBJ2-7; 10 positions agree with TRBD2. The sample consisted of PBMCs. The sequence was obtained from a woman aged 18-29 years in good health and CMV-seronegative. CDR3 loop: CASSSFPLAGGSYEQYF. The CDR3 DNA follows: TGTGCCAGCAGCTCCTTTCCCTTAGCGGGAGGAAGCTACGAGCAGTACTTC.